This is a list of T cell receptor beta chains from one sample in a study of T cell repertoires in cytomegalovirus infection. TCRdb reprocessed the reads with MiXCR, giving one entry per CDR3 protein. The sample includes approximately 990,000 distinct CDR3 sequences, approximately 31% of them seen just once. No cognate antigen is known for these TCRs. This material consisted of cultured CD8+ T cells from PBMCs, taken from culture after CMV antigen stimulation. The receptors originated from a human donor in good health (CMV status not recorded). Some clones in this sample may be carry-over from other donors' samples. CDR3s leave out the opening cysteine and the closing phenylalanine or tryptophan.

V	J	CDR3
TRBV7-2	TRBJ1-1	ASSLVGWGGGTEAF
TRBV6-4	TRBJ2-1	ASSYSTSGGVNEQF
TRBV19	TRBJ2-1	TSTPWAGDLSSYNEQF
TRBV6-5	TRBJ2-7	ASSYTDNYEQY
TRBV27	TRBJ2-1	ASSYGQGYNEQF
TRBV29-1	TRBJ2-1	SVEDKGQGVYDEQF
TRBV20-1	TRBJ2-3	SAPGLNTQY
TRBV7-4	TRBJ2-7	TSSLGGYEQY
TRBV27	TRBJ1-5	ASSSLGPTTGSNQPQH
TRBV6-6	TRBJ2-2	ASSYPGGTGELF
TRBV6-2/TRBV6-3	TRBJ2-1	ASGGGDRWGDEQF
TRBV7-6	TRBJ1-1	ASSLTQEWNTEAF
TRBV6-2/TRBV6-3	TRBJ2-1	ASRSPQASGGDNEQF
TRBV6-6	TRBJ1-5	ASSYSSVSNQPQH
TRBV6-2/TRBV6-3	TRBJ2-6	ASSYPPPGANVLT
TRBV27	TRBJ1-1	ASSLLGQGKTTEAF
TRBV2	TRBJ2-1	ASSESGGGAIWGEQF
TRBV25-1	TRBJ1-4	ASSVSPGTGNEKLF
TRBV11-3	TRBJ2-4	ASSVREKGNIQY
TRBV7-9	TRBJ1-1	ASSLASAQNTEAF
TRBV14	TRBJ2-3	ASSQEREPDTQY
TRBV29-1	TRBJ1-2	SVKDRYGYT
TRBV4-1	TRBJ1-5	ASSQVEGSNQPQH
TRBV7-6	TRBJ2-2	ASSFAASSSGELF
TRBV7-8	TRBJ1-5	ASSPDWHNSNQPQH
TRBV29-1	TRBJ1-1	SARTTVTEAF
TRBV19	TRBJ1-1	ASSIYRGMNTEAF
TRBV2	TRBJ2-1	ASSTPLYHEQF
TRBV5-4	TRBJ2-1	ASSRGQASQF
TRBV6-2/TRBV6-3	TRBJ2-1	AAGVYNEQF
TRBV7-9	TRBJ1-1	ASSSRVSPEAF
TRBV6-5	TRBJ1-3	ASSYGGTGNTIY
TRBV6-1	TRBJ2-4	ASILPTFDIQY
TRBV10-2	TRBJ2-5	ASRGAPQETQY
TRBV7-8	TRBJ1-2	ASSLDFGTAYGYT
TRBV12-3/TRBV12-4	TRBJ1-2	ASSPGHHQMGYT
TRBV6-6	TRBJ2-5	ASSYLAAGHQETQY
TRBV20-1	TRBJ2-2	SAISTRELF
TRBV7-2	TRBJ2-4	ASSFLQGLRAKNIQY
TRBV28	TRBJ1-1	ASSPSGHTAAF
TRBV5-1	TRBJ2-1	ASSLGRGDDEQF
TRBV12-3/TRBV12-4	TRBJ2-2	ASRGQDTGELF
TRBV6-1	TRBJ1-1	ASRAGKGTEAF
TRBV4-1	TRBJ1-2	ASSQDLRGNFNYGYT
TRBV7-2	TRBJ1-6	ASNWGPLLH
TRBV27	TRBJ1-2	ASSYGVNYGYT
TRBV5-1	TRBJ1-2	ASSKTGGDYGYT
TRBV20-1	TRBJ1-1	SARDNTGQRLMGAF
TRBV2	TRBJ1-5	ASDRGQGLQPQH